One and the same sample provided the 19 T cell receptor beta chains below, sequenced in a study of blood T cell repertoires in COVID-19. Method: immunoSEQ multiplex PCR; TCRdb's copy keeps in-frame clones and lacks some. The sample records 200,000 to 250,000 clones, around four fifths being singletons. Material: peripheral blood. The receptors derive from a woman aged 55 to 70 who had recovered from COVID-19.

V gene TRBV5-1 combines with J gene TRBJ2-6, with D tentatively TRBD1 (6 bases). The CDR3 covers 16 residues. Germline V lookup: CDR1 SGHRS, CDR2 YFSETQ. Trimming took off 0 bases at V and 0 bases at J, with 7 bases between the two ends. The CDR3 coding sequence is TGCGCCAGCAGCTTGGGAGGGGGCTCTGGGGCCAACGTCCTGACTTTC. This codes for CASSLGGGSGANVLTF.

This sequence joins TRBV27 and TRBJ2-2; a weak D match, TRBD2 (5 bases). The V gene lost 5 bases and the J gene lost 3 bases, with 7 bases spanning the gap. Germline CDR1 MNHEY, CDR2 SMNVEV (reference sequence). The CDR3 spans 13 residues. The CDR3 protein is CASSTSYTGELFF. CDR3 DNA: TGTGCCAGCAGTACTAGTTACACCGGGGAGCTGTTTTTT.

This chain connects TRBV4-1 to TRBJ1-1; 7 nucleotides align to TRBD1. J was trimmed by 3 bases and V by 4 bases; bases with no gene match: 8. The CDR3 is 15 residues long. CDR1 and CDR2 (germline): MGHRA, YSYEKL. The CDR3 nucleotides read TGCGCCAGCAGCCCCCGACAGGGTAGGGACACTGAAGCTTTCTTT. It translates to CASSPRQGRDTEAFF.

This chain joins TRBV19 and TRBJ2-7, with a possible D match to TRBD1 (6 bases). Trimming removed 6 bases from V and 3 bases from J, with 9 bases in between. This CDR3 comprises 12 residues. The germline V gene encodes CDR1 LNHDA and CDR2 SQIVND (reference sequence). The CDR3 region has the DNA TGTGCCAGTAGGGGACAAAGCTACGAGCAGTACTTC. It translates to CASRGQSYEQYF.

The J gene is TRBJ1-2, the V gene TRBV19; 11 bases line up with TRBD1. Germline assignment: CDR1 LNHDA and CDR2 SQIVND (reference sequence). This CDR3 comprises 18 residues. Trimming cost V 7 bases and J 5 bases; bases outside gene matches: 18. This CDR3 reads CASTYESLRTGGVYGYTF. CDR3 DNA: TGTGCCAGTACCTACGAGAGCTTACGGACAGGGGGCGTATATGGCTACACCTTC.

V and J are TRBV7-2 and TRBJ2-2; 10 bases agree with TRBD2. This CDR3 contains 15 residues. Germline-derived CDR1 and CDR2 are SGHTA and FQGNSA. J gave up 7 bases and V 5 bases, and 7 bases lay outside the gene matches. The chain's CDR3 is CASSRIAGGSGELFF. Written as DNA, the CDR3 is TGTGCCAGCAGCCGGATAGCGGGGGGTAGCGGGGAGCTGTTTTTT.

This chain uses TRBV30 with TRBJ2-2; D might be TRBD1 (5 bases). The germline V gene encodes CDR1 GTSNPN and CDR2 SVGIG (reference sequence). Trimming took off 3 bases at V and 4 bases at J, with 15 bases between the two ends. CDR3 length equals 15 residues. In nucleotides, the CDR3 is TGTGCCTGGAGGTCCCAGACAGTTTTCACCGGGGAGCTGTTTTTT. Its translation is CAWRSQTVFTGELFF.

The V call is TRBV6-5, the J call TRBJ2-5, with D possibly matching TRBD2 (7 bases). The V end lost 3 bases, the J end lost 7 bases, and 15 bases lay between the germline ends. Germline-derived CDR1 and CDR2 are MNHEY and SVGAGI. This CDR3 contains 14 residues. The CDR3 nucleotides read TGTGCCAGCAGTTATGGGGGGCTAGCGGCGACCCAGTACTTC. This sequence encodes CASSYGGLAATQYF.

This clone has only a few counts. The chain links TRBV4-2 to TRBJ1-1; 10 nucleotides match TRBD1. The CDR3 is 14 residues long. Germline lookup yields CDR1 LGHNA and CDR2 YNFKEQ. Trimming removed 2 bases from V and 9 bases from J; junction bases left unmatched: 6. CDR3 bases: TGTGCCAGCAGCCAAACCGGGACAGGGGTGCAAGCTTTCTTT. This encodes CASSQTGTGVQAFF.

This rearrangement joins TRBV11-2 to TRBJ1-2; TRBD1 aligns across 7 bases. The V segment lost 5 bases and the J segment 8 bases; nucleotides outside the gene matches: 14. The length of the CDR3 is 15 residues. CDR1 and CDR2 from the germline V gene are SGHAT and FQNNGV. The CDR3 is CASSRLTGASMGYTF. The CDR3 DNA sequence: TGTGCCAGCAGCCGATTAACAGGGGCTTCTATGGGCTACACCTTC.

V and J are TRBV3-1 (or the pseudogene TRBV3-2) and TRBJ1-1; D might be TRBD1 (5 bases). Trimming stripped 7 bases from V and 6 bases from J, with 21 bases between. Per the germline V gene, CDR1 is LGHDT and CDR2 is YNNKEL (reference sequence). This CDR3 has 15 residues. The CDR3 loop reads CASTYGVPGGAEAFF. The CDR3 DNA reads TGTGCCAGCACCTACGGGGTTCCCGGGGGGGCTGAAGCTTTCTTT.

V gene TRBV18 combines with J gene TRBJ2-1; D perhaps matches TRBD2 (6 bases). CDR1 is KGHSH and CDR2 is LQKENI in the germline V gene. The V end lost 4 bases, the J end lost 9 bases, and 19 bases lay between the germline ends. There are 15 residues in the CDR3. The CDR3, as DNA: TGTGCCAGCTCACTTCAGGAGGAGGGTCAAGGTGAGCAGTTCTTC. It encodes CASSLQEEGQGEQFF.

The V call is TRBV6-2 or TRBV6-3, the J call TRBJ2-3; D is uncertain. The CDR3 spans 15 residues. The V and J ends lost 4 bases and 6 bases respectively, with 17 bases between them. Germline V gene lookup returns CDR1 MNHEY and CDR2 SVGEGT. This CDR3 is CASSLTVVELDTQYF. Here the CDR3 DNA reads TGTGCCAGCAGTTTAACGGTCGTGGAGCTTGATACGCAGTATTTT.

The chain uses TRBV6-2 or TRBV6-3 and TRBJ2-1, with 9 nucleotides matching TRBD2. Trimming at V came to 0 bases and at J to 7 bases, leaving 7 bases not matched to a gene. The CDR3 sequence is 16 residues long. Germline CDR1 MNHEY, CDR2 SVGEGT. The CDR3 DNA reads TGTGCCAGCAGTTACTCTAGCCTAGCGGGGAATAATGAGCAGTTCTTC. It codes for CASSYSSLAGNNEQFF.

V is TRBV2 and J is TRBJ2-2; 14 bases are a match to TRBD2. The CDR3 totals 15 residues. The J segment lost 7 bases and the V segment lost 4 bases, leaving 2 bases of the junction unmatched. The germline V gene has CDR1 SNHLY and CDR2 FYNNEI. CDR3 amino acids: CASSGLAGGNGELFF. CDR3 coding DNA: TGTGCCAGCAGTGGACTAGCGGGGGGGAACGGGGAGCTGTTTTTT.

This rearrangement joins TRBV6-5 to TRBJ2-5; the D gene is possibly TRBD1 (6 bases). This CDR3 is 13 amino acids long. V shed 6 bases and J shed 5 bases, with 13 bases lying between them. Looked up from germline, CDR1 is MNHEY and CDR2 is SVGAGI. CDR3 nucleotide sequence: TGTGCCAGCAGGGACAGCATCGAGGAGACCCAGTACTTC. Translated, it gives CASRDSIEETQYF.

This clone was found once. This rearrangement joins TRBV10-3 to TRBJ1-2; 7 bases are shared with TRBD1. After removal of 3 bases from V and 8 bases from J, the junction contained 15 bases not matched to a gene. This CDR3 is built from 16 residues. Germline V gene lookup returns CDR1 ENHRY and CDR2 SYGVKD. CDR3 nucleotides: TGTGCCATCAGTGATTTGTGGCAGGGGGGAATCGGGGGCTACACCTTC. Amino acid sequence: CAISDLWQGGIGGYTF.

The chain is built from TRBV4-2 and TRBJ1-2; tentatively, D is TRBD1 (5 bases). CDR1 and CDR2 from the germline V gene are LGHNA and YNFKEQ. Trimming removed 1 base at V and 8 bases at J, with 11 bases between. The CDR3 is 13 residues long. The CDR3 bases are TGTGCCAGCAGCCAAGTCAGGGAGGACGGCTACACCTTC. This encodes CASSQVREDGYTF.

This chain uses TRBV19 with TRBJ1-1, with a possible D match to TRBD1 (5 bases). CDR1 is LNHDA, CDR2 SQIVND, per germline (reference sequence). The CDR3 is made up of 16 amino acids. Trimming pared 7 bases from V and 4 bases from J, leaving 22 bases between. The CDR3 spells CASTPSGFRGGTEAFF. CDR3 in DNA: TGTGCCAGTACCCCTTCAGGATTTCGGGGGGGCACTGAAGCTTTCTTT. Complete variable domain (other parts from reference TRBV19 and TRBJ1-1): DGGITQSPKYLFRKEGQNVTLSCEQNLNHDAMYWYRQDPGQGLRLIYYSQIVNDFQKGDIAEGYSVSREKKESFPLTVTSAQKNPTAFYLCASTPSGFRGGTEAFFGQGTRLTVV.